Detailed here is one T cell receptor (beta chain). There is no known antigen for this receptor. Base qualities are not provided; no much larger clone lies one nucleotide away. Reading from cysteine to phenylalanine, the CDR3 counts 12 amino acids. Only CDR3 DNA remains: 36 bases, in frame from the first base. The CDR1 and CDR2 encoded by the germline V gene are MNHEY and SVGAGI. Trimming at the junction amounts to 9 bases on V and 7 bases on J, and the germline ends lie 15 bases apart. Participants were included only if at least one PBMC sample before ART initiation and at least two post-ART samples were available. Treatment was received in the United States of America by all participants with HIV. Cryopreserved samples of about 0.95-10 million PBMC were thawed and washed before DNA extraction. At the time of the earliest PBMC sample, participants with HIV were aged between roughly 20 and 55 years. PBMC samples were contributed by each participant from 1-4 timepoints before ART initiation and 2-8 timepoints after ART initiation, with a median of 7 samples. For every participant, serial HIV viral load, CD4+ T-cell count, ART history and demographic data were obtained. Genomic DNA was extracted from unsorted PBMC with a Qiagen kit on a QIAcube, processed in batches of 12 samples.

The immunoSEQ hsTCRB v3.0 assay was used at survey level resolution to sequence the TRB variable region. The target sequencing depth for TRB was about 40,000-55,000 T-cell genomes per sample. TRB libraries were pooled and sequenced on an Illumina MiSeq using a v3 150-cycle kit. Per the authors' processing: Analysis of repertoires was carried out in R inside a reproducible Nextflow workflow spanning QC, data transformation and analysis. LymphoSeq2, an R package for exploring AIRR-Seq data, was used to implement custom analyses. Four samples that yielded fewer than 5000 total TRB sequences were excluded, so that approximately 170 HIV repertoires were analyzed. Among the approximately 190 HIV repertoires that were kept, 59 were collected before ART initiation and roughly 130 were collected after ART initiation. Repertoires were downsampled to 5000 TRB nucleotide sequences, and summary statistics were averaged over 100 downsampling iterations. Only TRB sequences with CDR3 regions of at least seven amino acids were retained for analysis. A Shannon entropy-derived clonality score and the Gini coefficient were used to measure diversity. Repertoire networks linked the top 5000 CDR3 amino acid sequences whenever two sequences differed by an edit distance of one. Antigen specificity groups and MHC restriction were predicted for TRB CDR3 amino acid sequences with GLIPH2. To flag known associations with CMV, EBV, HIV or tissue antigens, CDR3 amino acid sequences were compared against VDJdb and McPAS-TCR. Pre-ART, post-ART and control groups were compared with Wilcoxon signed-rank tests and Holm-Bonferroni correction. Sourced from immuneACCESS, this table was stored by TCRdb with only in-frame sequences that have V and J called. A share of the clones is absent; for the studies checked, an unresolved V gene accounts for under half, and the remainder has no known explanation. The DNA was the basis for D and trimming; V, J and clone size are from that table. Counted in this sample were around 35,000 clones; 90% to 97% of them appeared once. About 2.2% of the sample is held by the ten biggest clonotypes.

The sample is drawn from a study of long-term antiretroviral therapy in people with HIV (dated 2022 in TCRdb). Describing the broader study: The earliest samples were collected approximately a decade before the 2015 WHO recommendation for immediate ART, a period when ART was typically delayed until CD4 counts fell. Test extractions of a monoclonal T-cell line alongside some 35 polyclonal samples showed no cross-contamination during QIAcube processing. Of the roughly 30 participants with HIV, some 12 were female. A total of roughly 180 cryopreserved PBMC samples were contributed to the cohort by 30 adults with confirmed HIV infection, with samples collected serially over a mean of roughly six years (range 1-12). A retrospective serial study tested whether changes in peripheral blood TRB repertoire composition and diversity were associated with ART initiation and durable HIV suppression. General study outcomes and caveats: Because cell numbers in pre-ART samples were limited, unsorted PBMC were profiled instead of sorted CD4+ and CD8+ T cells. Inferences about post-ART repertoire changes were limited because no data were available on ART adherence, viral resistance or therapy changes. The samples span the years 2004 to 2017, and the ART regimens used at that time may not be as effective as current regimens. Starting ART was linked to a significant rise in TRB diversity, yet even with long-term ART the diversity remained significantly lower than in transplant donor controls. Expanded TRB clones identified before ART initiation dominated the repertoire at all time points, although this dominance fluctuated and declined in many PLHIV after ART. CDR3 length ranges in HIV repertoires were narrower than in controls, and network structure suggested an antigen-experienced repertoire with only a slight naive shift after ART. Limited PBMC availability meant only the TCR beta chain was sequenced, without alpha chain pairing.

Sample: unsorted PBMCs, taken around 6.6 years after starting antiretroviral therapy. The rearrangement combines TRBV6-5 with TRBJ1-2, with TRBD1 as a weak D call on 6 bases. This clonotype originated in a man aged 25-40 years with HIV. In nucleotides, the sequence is TGTGCCAGTCTATCCAGGGGCCTTGGCTACACCTTC. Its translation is CASLSRGLGYTF.